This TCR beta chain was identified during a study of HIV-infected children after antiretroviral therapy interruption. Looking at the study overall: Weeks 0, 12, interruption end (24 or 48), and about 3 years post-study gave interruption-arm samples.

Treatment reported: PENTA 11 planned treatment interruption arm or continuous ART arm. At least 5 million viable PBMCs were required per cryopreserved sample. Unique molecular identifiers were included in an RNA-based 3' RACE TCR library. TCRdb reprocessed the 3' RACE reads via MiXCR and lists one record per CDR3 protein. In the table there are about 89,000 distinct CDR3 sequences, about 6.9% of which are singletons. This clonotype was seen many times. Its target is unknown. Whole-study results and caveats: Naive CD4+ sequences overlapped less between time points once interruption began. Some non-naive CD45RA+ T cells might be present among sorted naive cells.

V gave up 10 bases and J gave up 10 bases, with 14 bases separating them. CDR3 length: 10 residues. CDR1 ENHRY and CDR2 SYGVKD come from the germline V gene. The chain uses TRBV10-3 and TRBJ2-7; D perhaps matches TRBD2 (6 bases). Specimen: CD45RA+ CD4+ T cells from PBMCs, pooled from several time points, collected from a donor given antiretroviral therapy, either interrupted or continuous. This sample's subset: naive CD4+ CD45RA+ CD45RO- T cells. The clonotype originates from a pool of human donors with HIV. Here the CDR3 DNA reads TGTGCCAGCGGTGGAGGGGAACAGTACTTC. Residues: CASGGGEQYF.